The source of this T cell receptor beta chain is a study of shared clonotypes between healthy human individuals. General study points: Investigators collected only blood, and repertoires in tissues likely differ.

A word on this clone: Its antigen is undetermined.

The study ran the assay at deep level. The data were produced by immunoSEQ multiplex PCR, yet TCRdb's version contains in-frame clones alone and is incomplete. The table records about 490,000 clones, 60% to 85% of them present only once. From germline, CDR1 is SGHVS and CDR2 FQNEAQ. Deletions cut 4 bases from V and 6 bases from J, with 13 bases between. CDR3 length: 13 amino acids. This TCR derives from a middle-aged woman in good health. Some clones in this sample may be carry-over from other donors' samples. Sequencing was performed on PBMCs. This chain uses TRBV7-8 with TRBJ2-7; D gene ambiguous. Written as DNA, the CDR3 is TGTGCCAGCAGCTCGACACTTCGGGCCGAGCAGTACTTC. Encoded protein: CASSSTLRAEQYF.